This record looks at one T cell receptor (beta chain) sequence and its context. The antigen remains undetermined. The data stem from a study of cytomegalovirus exposure and HLA in healthy donors. Background on the study: An early data release held tens of millions of unique TCRs from HLA-typed donors.

Germline V gene lookup returns CDR1 SGHDN and CDR2 FVKESK. The V end lost 0 bases, the J end lost 7 bases, and 12 bases lay between the germline ends. The CDR3 runs 15 residues. Healthy bone marrow donors supplied every sample. Both 60 Vbeta primers and 13 Jbeta primers went into the PCR. Libraries were prepared by immunoSEQ multiplex PCR; TCRdb keeps only in-frame clonotypes and omits some of them. The table lists around 200,000 clones, about 83% of them singletons. Findings and limits, study-wide: Most subjects' HLA-A and HLA-B alleles were reportedly predicted from TCR beta sequences. Analysis was carried out at a later point, and it linked a missense DCLRE1C variant to TCR beta V- and J-gene trimming.

The gene calls are TRBV14 and TRBJ2-2, with D maybe TRBD2 (5 bases). The sequence was collected from a girl between 5 and 17 years old in good health and CMV-seronegative. Specimen: PBMCs. The CDR3 sequence: CASSQDRVRGGELFF. The DNA for the CDR3 is TGTGCCAGCAGCCAAGACCGGGTACGGGGCGGGGAGCTGTTTTTT.